This TCR beta chain stems from a study of T cells expressing NK-cell markers. The wider study: From sorted CD3+CD56+NKG2C+, CD3+CD56+NKG2C- and CD3+CD56-NKG2C+ T cells came the TCR beta repertoires.

This CDR3 has 14 amino acids. As for this clonotype: Its antigen is not known.

General observations from the study: The CD3+CD56-NKG2C+ fraction of a handful of donors was likewise dominated by these clonotypes. Dominant NKG2C+ clonotypes accounted for roughly 1.0-7.0% of CD8+ T cells in six or seven donors. No clear determination of HCMV specificity was made for expanded NKG2C+ T cell clones.

TCRdb reprocessed the 5' RACE reads; each CDR3 protein has one entry and no DNA is given. Its table records 400,000 to 450,000 distinct CDR3 sequences. This clonotype was sampled from a woman between 18 and 70 years old in good health. The sequencing sample was made of blood T cells: a sorted CD56 or NKG2C T cell subset, CD4+ or CD8+ T cells, or bulk PBMC T cells (not recorded which). This rearrangement joins TRBV12-3 or TRBV12-4 to TRBJ2-1. CDR3 amino acids: CASSFSGTQNEQFF.